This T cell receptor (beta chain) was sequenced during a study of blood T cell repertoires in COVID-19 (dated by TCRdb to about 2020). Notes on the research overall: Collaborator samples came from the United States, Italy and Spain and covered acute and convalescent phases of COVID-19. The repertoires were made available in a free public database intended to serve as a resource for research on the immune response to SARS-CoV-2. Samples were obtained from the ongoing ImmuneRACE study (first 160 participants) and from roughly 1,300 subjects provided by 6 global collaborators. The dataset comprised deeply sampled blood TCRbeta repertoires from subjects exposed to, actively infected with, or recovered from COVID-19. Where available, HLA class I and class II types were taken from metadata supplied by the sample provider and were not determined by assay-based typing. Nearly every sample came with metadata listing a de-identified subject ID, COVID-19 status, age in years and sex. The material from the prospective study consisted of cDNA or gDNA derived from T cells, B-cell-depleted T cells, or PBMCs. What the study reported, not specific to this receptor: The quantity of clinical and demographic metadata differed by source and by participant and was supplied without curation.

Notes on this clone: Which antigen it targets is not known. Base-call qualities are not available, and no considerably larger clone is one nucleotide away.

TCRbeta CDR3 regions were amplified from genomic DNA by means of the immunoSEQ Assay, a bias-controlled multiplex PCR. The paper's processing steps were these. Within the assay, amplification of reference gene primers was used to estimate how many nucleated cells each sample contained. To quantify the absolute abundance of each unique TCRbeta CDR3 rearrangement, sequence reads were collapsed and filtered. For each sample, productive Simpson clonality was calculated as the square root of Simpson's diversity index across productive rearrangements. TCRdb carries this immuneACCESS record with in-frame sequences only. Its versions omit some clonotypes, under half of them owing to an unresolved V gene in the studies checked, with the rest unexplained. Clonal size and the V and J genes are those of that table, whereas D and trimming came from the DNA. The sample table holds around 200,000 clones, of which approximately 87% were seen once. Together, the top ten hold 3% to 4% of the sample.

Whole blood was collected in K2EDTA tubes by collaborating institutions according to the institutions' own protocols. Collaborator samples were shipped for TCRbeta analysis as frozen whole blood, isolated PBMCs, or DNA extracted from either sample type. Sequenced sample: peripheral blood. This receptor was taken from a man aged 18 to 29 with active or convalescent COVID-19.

The sequence in DNA is TGTGCCAGCAGCCTCGGACAGGACAACACAGATACGCAGTATTTT. This encodes CASSLGQDNTDTQYF. The V and J segments used are TRBV11-3 and TRBJ2-3, with 7 bases in between that match TRBD1. Taken from the germline V gene, the CDR1 and CDR2 loops are SGHNT and YENEEA. CDR3 length: 15 amino acids, cysteine to phenylalanine. This entry keeps only the CDR3 DNA: 45 bases, framed from base 1. Germline trimming amounts to 5 bases on V and 2 bases on J, with 7 as the count of junction bases outside the gene matches.